Listed below are T cell receptor beta chains from one sample, sequenced in a study of blood T cell repertoires in COVID-19. Only in-frame clones appear in the TCRdb table, and some are missing; sequencing was by immunoSEQ multiplex PCR. The repertoire has about 90,000 clones, about 78% of them found once; the top ten carry about 15%. Input material: peripheral blood. Source of these receptors: a woman older than 75 with acute or convalescent COVID-19. The CDR3 runs from the conserved cysteine through the conserved F or W. Each record gives: D gene, clone size, J gene, V gene, CDR3 DNA, CDR3 protein. D genes are given only for firm matches. Size values are once, few and many counts, or a class for expanded clones, and some rows have none.

D gene: -
clone size: -
J gene: TRBJ1-5
V gene: TRBV7-2
CDR3 DNA: TGTGCCAGCAGCTTACGGGGGATGGGCAATCAGCCCCAGCATTTT
CDR3 protein: CASSLRGMGNQPQHF

D gene: TRBD2
clone size: -
J gene: TRBJ2-7
V gene: TRBV5-1
CDR3 DNA: TGCGCCAGCAGCTTAAGCGGGGGGCCTACCTACGAGCAGTACTTC
CDR3 protein: CASSLSGGPTYEQYF

D gene: TRBD1
clone size: many
J gene: TRBJ1-2
V gene: TRBV18
CDR3 DNA: TGTGCCAGCTCACCAACAGGGGGCGAGAACTATGGCTACACCTTC
CDR3 protein: CASSPTGGENYGYTF

D gene: -
clone size: -
J gene: TRBJ1-4
V gene: TRBV5-1
CDR3 DNA: TGCGCCAGCAGGTCCACCGGCGGGACTAATGAAAAACTGTTTTTT
CDR3 protein: CASRSTGGTNEKLFF

D gene: TRBD2
clone size: -
J gene: TRBJ2-5
V gene: TRBV5-1
CDR3 DNA: TGCGCCAGCAGCTTGGAGCCAGCGGGGGGTGGTGGAGAGACCCAGTACTTC
CDR3 protein: CASSLEPAGGGGETQYF

D gene: TRBD1
clone size: -
J gene: TRBJ2-3
V gene: TRBV15
CDR3 DNA: TGTGCCACCAGCCGAAGACAGGGGGCGGATACGCAGTATTTT
CDR3 protein: CATSRRQGADTQYF

D gene: TRBD1
clone size: -
J gene: TRBJ1-5
V gene: TRBV28
CDR3 DNA: TGTGCCAGCTGGGCAGGGGGCAAAACCCAGCATTTT
CDR3 protein: CASWAGGKTQHF

D gene: -
clone size: -
J gene: TRBJ1-4
V gene: TRBV3-1/TRBV3-2
CDR3 DNA: TGTGCCAGCGGTAGACAGTCCTTTAATGAAAAACTGTTTTTT
CDR3 protein: CASGRQSFNEKLFF

D gene: -
clone size: -
J gene: TRBJ1-4
V gene: TRBV18
CDR3 DNA: TGTGCCAGCTCACTAGAGCACGGAGGCCCTGCAACTAATGAAAAACTGTTTTTT
CDR3 protein: CASSLEHGGPATNEKLFF

D gene: -
clone size: -
J gene: TRBJ2-5
V gene: TRBV2
CDR3 DNA: TGTGCCAGCAACTGGGGGGCAGGGGGAAAGACCCAGTACTTC
CDR3 protein: CASNWGAGGKTQYF

D gene: -
clone size: few
J gene: TRBJ1-2
V gene: TRBV30
CDR3 DNA: TGTGCCTGGAGTCCCTTAGCATCGGCGGATGGCTACACCTTC
CDR3 protein: CAWSPLASADGYTF

D gene: -
clone size: once
J gene: TRBJ1-2
V gene: TRBV5-1
CDR3 DNA: TGCGCCAGCAGCGAGCCGCCCATATATGGCTACACCTTC
CDR3 protein: CASSEPPIYGYTF